A selection of T cell receptor beta chains follows, all from one sample in a study of T cells in Graves' hyperthyroidism and ophthalmopathy. TCRdb re-analysed the multiplex PCR reads in MiXCR, keeping a single row per CDR3 protein. The table has hundreds of thousands of distinct CDR3 sequences, over 12% seen once; the top ten hold around 4.5%. The sample comprised blood. Source of these receptors: a woman between 35 and 50 years old with Graves' ophthalmopathy. The CDR3 runs from the conserved cysteine through the conserved F or W. D genes are given only for firm matches. Clone size is not always given. Where it is, it says once, few, many or a class for expanded clones.

D gene: TRBD2; J gene: TRBJ2-7; clone size: -; CDR3 length: 15; V gene: TRBV6-2/TRBV6-3; CDR3 DNA: TGTGCCAGCAGCTTCCTACTAGCGGGAGTATCCGAGCAGTACTTC; CDR3 protein: CASSFLLAGVSEQYF
D gene: -; J gene: TRBJ1-2; clone size: -; CDR3 length: 13; V gene: TRBV29-1; CDR3 DNA: TGCAGCGTAGAGAAACAGCGTAACTATGGCTACACCTTC; CDR3 protein: CSVEKQRNYGYTF
D gene: -; J gene: TRBJ2-7; clone size: many; CDR3 length: 15; V gene: TRBV27; CDR3 DNA: TGTGCCAGCAGTCCCCTGGCACTCACCTCCTACGAGCAGTACTTC; CDR3 protein: CASSPLALTSYEQYF
D gene: -; J gene: TRBJ1-2; clone size: many; CDR3 length: 12; V gene: TRBV12-3/TRBV12-4; CDR3 DNA: TGTGCCAGCAGTTGGAACAACTATGGCTACACCTTC; CDR3 protein: CASSWNNYGYTF
D gene: -; J gene: TRBJ2-7; clone size: -; CDR3 length: 15; V gene: TRBV12-3/TRBV12-4; CDR3 DNA: TGTGCCAGCAGTTTCCCGGCAAGAGGGGCCTACGAGCAGTACTTC; CDR3 protein: CASSFPARGAYEQYF
D gene: -; J gene: TRBJ1-1; clone size: many; CDR3 length: 14; V gene: TRBV5-5; CDR3 DNA: TGTGCCAGCACCCCTGTGAAAGTTACCACTGAAGCTTTCTTT; CDR3 protein: CASTPVKVTTEAFF
D gene: -; J gene: TRBJ2-5; clone size: -; CDR3 length: 15; V gene: TRBV12-3/TRBV12-4; CDR3 DNA: TGTGCCAGCAGGGCCGGAGAGGAGCAGAAGGGGACCCAGTACTTC; CDR3 protein: CASRAGEEQKGTQYF
D gene: -; J gene: TRBJ2-3; clone size: -; CDR3 length: 16; V gene: TRBV28; CDR3 DNA: TGTGCCAGCAGTTTGGTTGAAGTAGCCTTCCCAGATACGCAGTATTTT; CDR3 protein: CASSLVEVAFPDTQYF
D gene: -; J gene: TRBJ1-2; clone size: many; CDR3 length: 13; V gene: TRBV5-1; CDR3 DNA: TGCGCCAGCAGCTCCGGGGATAACTATGGCTACACCTTC; CDR3 protein: CASSSGDNYGYTF
D gene: -; J gene: TRBJ2-2; clone size: many; CDR3 length: 14; V gene: TRBV6-5; CDR3 DNA: TGTGCCAGCAGTTACCTACGGGGGACCGGGGAGCTGTTTTTT; CDR3 protein: CASSYLRGTGELFF
D gene: -; J gene: TRBJ2-7; clone size: many; CDR3 length: 12; V gene: TRBV29-1; CDR3 DNA: TGCAGCGTTGAATACAGTTCCTACGAGCAGTACTTC; CDR3 protein: CSVEYSSYEQYF
D gene: -; J gene: TRBJ1-1; clone size: many; CDR3 length: 14; V gene: TRBV6-1; CDR3 DNA: TGTGCCAGCAGTACCCCGGTGGGAGTCACTGAAGCTTTCTTT; CDR3 protein: CASSTPVGVTEAFF
D gene: -; J gene: TRBJ1-5; clone size: -; CDR3 length: 14; V gene: TRBV10-2; CDR3 DNA: TGCGCCAGCACCGAAGTAGGTGGCAATCAGCCCCAGCATTTT; CDR3 protein: CASTEVGGNQPQHF
D gene: -; J gene: TRBJ1-3; clone size: many; CDR3 length: 16; V gene: TRBV15; CDR3 DNA: TGTGCCACCAGCAGAGAGTCAGGGGCTCGGCGAAACACCATATATTTT; CDR3 protein: CATSRESGARRNTIYF
D gene: TRBD2; J gene: TRBJ2-6; clone size: -; CDR3 length: 16; V gene: TRBV6-5; CDR3 DNA: TGTGCCAGCAGTTATTCCGGGGGGGCTGGGGCCAACGTCCTGACTTTC; CDR3 protein: CASSYSGGAGANVLTF
D gene: TRBD1; J gene: TRBJ1-1; clone size: many; CDR3 length: 14; V gene: TRBV6-5; CDR3 DNA: TGTGCCAGCAGTACACCGGGACAGTACACTGAAGCTTTCTTT; CDR3 protein: CASSTPGQYTEAFF
D gene: -; J gene: TRBJ2-7; clone size: -; CDR3 length: 10; V gene: TRBV20-1; CDR3 DNA: TGCAGTGCCAGATTCGGGGAGCAGTACTTC; CDR3 protein: CSARFGEQYF
D gene: -; J gene: TRBJ2-5; clone size: many; CDR3 length: 11; V gene: TRBV6-7; CDR3 DNA: TGTGCCAGCAGTTACTTAGGGACCCAGTACTTC; CDR3 protein: CASSYLGTQYF
D gene: TRBD2; J gene: TRBJ2-3; clone size: many; CDR3 length: 19; V gene: TRBV12-3/TRBV12-4; CDR3 DNA: TGTGCCAGCAGTTTCAGAGGTCGAGGACTAGCGGTTAGCACAGATACGCAGTATTTT; CDR3 protein: CASSFRGRGLAVSTDTQYF
D gene: -; J gene: TRBJ2-7; clone size: many; CDR3 length: 9; V gene: TRBV6-1; CDR3 DNA: TGTGCCACCAGGAAAGAGCAGTACTTC; CDR3 protein: CATRKEQYF
D gene: -; J gene: TRBJ2-6; clone size: many; CDR3 length: 14; V gene: TRBV7-2; CDR3 DNA: TGTGCCAGCAGCCGATCCTCTGGGGCCAACGTCCTGACTTTC; CDR3 protein: CASSRSSGANVLTF
D gene: TRBD1; J gene: TRBJ1-6; clone size: -; CDR3 length: 14; V gene: TRBV28; CDR3 DNA: TGTGCCAGCACCGAGAGACAGGGTCAGTCACCCCTCCACTTT; CDR3 protein: CASTERQGQSPLHF
D gene: -; J gene: TRBJ1-3; clone size: -; CDR3 length: 17; V gene: TRBV4-1; CDR3 DNA: TGCGCCAGCAGCCAAGATCTGAGGGCAAACTCTGGAAACACCATATATTTT; CDR3 protein: CASSQDLRANSGNTIYF
D gene: -; J gene: TRBJ2-7; clone size: many; CDR3 length: 14; V gene: TRBV20-1; CDR3 DNA: TGCAGTGCTACCCAGGGGCAGGGGAGGAACGAGCAGTACTTC; CDR3 protein: CSATQGQGRNEQYF
D gene: TRBD1; J gene: TRBJ1-2; clone size: many; CDR3 length: 14; V gene: TRBV12-3/TRBV12-4; CDR3 DNA: TGTGCCAGCAAGCAGACAGGGGATAACTATGGCTACACCTTC; CDR3 protein: CASKQTGDNYGYTF
D gene: -; J gene: TRBJ1-1; clone size: many; CDR3 length: 16; V gene: TRBV11-3; CDR3 DNA: TGTGCCAGCAGCCCGAAATCTTGGAGAGGTGACACTGAAGCTTTCTTT; CDR3 protein: CASSPKSWRGDTEAFF
D gene: TRBD1; J gene: TRBJ2-2; clone size: many; CDR3 length: 15; V gene: TRBV6-1; CDR3 DNA: TGTGCCAGCAGTCCACAGGGGGCGAACACCGGGGAGCTGTTTTTT; CDR3 protein: CASSPQGANTGELFF
D gene: -; J gene: TRBJ2-2; clone size: few; CDR3 length: 14; V gene: TRBV15; CDR3 DNA: TGTGCCACCAGCAGAGGGAAGAACACCGGGGAGCTGTTTTTT; CDR3 protein: CATSRGKNTGELFF
D gene: -; J gene: TRBJ1-2; clone size: few; CDR3 length: 15; V gene: TRBV20-1; CDR3 DNA: TGCAGTTCCGGGTGGGACCAAGGCGCTAACTATGGCTACACCTTC; CDR3 protein: CSSGWDQGANYGYTF
D gene: -; J gene: TRBJ1-1; clone size: many; CDR3 length: 14; V gene: TRBV5-1; CDR3 DNA: TGCGCCAGCAGCTTGAGCACTATGAACACTGAAGCTTTCTTT; CDR3 protein: CASSLSTMNTEAFF
D gene: -; J gene: TRBJ1-1; clone size: many; CDR3 length: 14; V gene: TRBV6-5; CDR3 DNA: TGTGCCAGCACTTGGAGTCGGGGGAACACTGAAGCTTTCTTT; CDR3 protein: CASTWSRGNTEAFF
D gene: -; J gene: TRBJ2-5; clone size: many; CDR3 length: 14; V gene: TRBV28; CDR3 DNA: TGTGCCAGCAGGACCACAGGTGGCGACGAGACCCAGTACTTC; CDR3 protein: CASRTTGGDETQYF
D gene: TRBD1; J gene: TRBJ2-7; clone size: many; CDR3 length: 11; V gene: TRBV28; CDR3 DNA: TGTGCCAGCAACAGGGGGGCCGAGCAGTACTTC; CDR3 protein: CASNRGAEQYF
D gene: -; J gene: TRBJ1-1; clone size: many; CDR3 length: 13; V gene: TRBV27; CDR3 DNA: TGTGCCAGCAGTTTTCGGGCAGTCGGTGAAGCTTTCTTT; CDR3 protein: CASSFRAVGEAFF
D gene: -; J gene: TRBJ1-2; clone size: many; CDR3 length: 13; V gene: TRBV19; CDR3 DNA: TGTGCCAGTAGTCTCCGGGACAAATCTGGCTACACCTTC; CDR3 protein: CASSLRDKSGYTF
D gene: -; J gene: TRBJ2-7; clone size: few; CDR3 length: 15; V gene: TRBV6-2/TRBV6-3; CDR3 DNA: TGTGCCAGCAGACCCGGAGGGCCGTCGTCCTACGAGCAGTACTTC; CDR3 protein: CASRPGGPSSYEQYF
D gene: -; J gene: TRBJ2-7; clone size: many; CDR3 length: 13; V gene: TRBV6-2/TRBV6-3; CDR3 DNA: TGTGCCAGCAGGGGCACAGGGACCTACGAGCAGTACTTC; CDR3 protein: CASRGTGTYEQYF
D gene: TRBD1; J gene: TRBJ2-7; clone size: -; CDR3 length: 13; V gene: TRBV27; CDR3 DNA: TGTGCCAGCCCGGCTGACAGGGTTTACGAGCAGTACTTC; CDR3 protein: CASPADRVYEQYF
D gene: TRBD1; J gene: TRBJ1-1; clone size: many; CDR3 length: 14; V gene: TRBV27; CDR3 DNA: TGTGCCAGCAGTAGCCGGGACAGCGACCTTGAAGCTTTCTTT; CDR3 protein: CASSSRDSDLEAFF
D gene: -; J gene: TRBJ1-2; clone size: many; CDR3 length: 13; V gene: TRBV6-1; CDR3 DNA: TGTGCCAGCAGTGAACGGCAGGGAGGTGGCTACACCTTC; CDR3 protein: CASSERQGGGYTF
D gene: -; J gene: TRBJ1-3; clone size: many; CDR3 length: 16; V gene: TRBV7-2; CDR3 DNA: TGTGCCAGCAGCTTAGCTGCATCCGGCCTAGGAGACACCATATATTTT; CDR3 protein: CASSLAASGLGDTIYF
D gene: TRBD1; J gene: TRBJ1-1; clone size: many; CDR3 length: 13; V gene: TRBV7-9; CDR3 DNA: TGTGCCAGCAGCTTAGGGACAGGGGAAATGGCTTTCTTT; CDR3 protein: CASSLGTGEMAFF
D gene: -; J gene: TRBJ2-5; clone size: many; CDR3 length: 13; V gene: TRBV18; CDR3 DNA: TGTGCCAGCTCAGCGACCCAGGGCGAGACCCAGTACTTC; CDR3 protein: CASSATQGETQYF
D gene: -; J gene: TRBJ1-2; clone size: -; CDR3 length: 14; V gene: TRBV30; CDR3 DNA: TGTGCCTGGAGTTCTAAAACACTGAACTATGGCTACACCTTC; CDR3 protein: CAWSSKTLNYGYTF